This T cell receptor (beta chain) was identified during a study of cytomegalovirus exposure and HLA in healthy donors. General study results and limits: Cytomegalovirus-associated status was assigned to approximately 160 TCR beta chains.

Germline CDR1 reads MNHEY; CDR2 reads SMNVEV (reference sequence). With 3 bases removed from V and 4 bases from J, the gap between germline ends came to 10 bases. The CDR3 covers 13 residues. Concerning this clone itself: The antigen is not known.

Healthy bone marrow donors made up the cohort. A multiplex PCR was run with 60 Vbeta primers and 13 Jbeta primers. This table comes from immunoSEQ multiplex PCR, and its TCRdb copy is limited to in-frame clones, with some not included. In the table there are 130,000 to 150,000 clones, roughly 80% of which are singletons. V gene TRBV27 combines with J gene TRBJ2-7; D is uncertain. Sequenced: PBMCs. The clonotype was recovered from a woman aged 40-49 years in good health and CMV-seropositive. The CDR3 loop is CASSFGTEYEQYF. CDR3 sequence (DNA): TGTGCCAGCAGTTTCGGAACAGAGTACGAGCAGTACTTC.